This entry is about one T cell receptor beta chain. Assay used: immunoSEQ multiplex PCR; TCRdb lists only in-frame clones, some missing. The sample lists nearly 250,000 clones, about 80% occurring once. The germline V and J ends were trimmed by 7 bases and 0 bases, with 8 bases remaining between them. This CDR3 spans 13 amino acids. This sample was included in a study of blood T cell repertoires in COVID-19. Study context: COVID-19 samples, acute and convalescent, were from the United States, Italy and Spain. Sources were T cells, B-cell-depleted T cells, or PBMCs; the material itself was cDNA or gDNA.

The V and J genes are TRBV12-3 or TRBV12-4 and TRBJ2-3; a possible D gene is TRBD2 (5 bases). The TCR sequence derives from a woman at least 80 years old with acute or convalescent COVID-19. Sequencing input: peripheral blood. DNA of the CDR3: TGTGCCAGCAATAGCGAGAGCACAGATACGCAGTATTTT. It specifies CASNSESTDTQYF.